A selection of T cell receptor beta chains follows, all from one sample in a study of technical replicates of blood from a few donors. Using immunoSEQ multiplex PCR, the repertoire was profiled, and TCRdb retains in-frame clones only, with some absent. The sample has tens of thousands of clones; around 95% are singletons. Sequencing was done on a sample of T cells isolated from PBMCs. The receptors here all came from a human donor in good health. Each CDR3 is given with its conserved first and last residue. The D gene is left open where the match is weak. Size values are once, few and many counts, or a class for expanded clones, and some rows have none.

clone_size	v_call	j_call	d_call	cdr3_length	cdr3_nt	cdr3_aa
NA	TRBV5-1	TRBJ1-3	TRBD1	15	TGCGCCAGCAGCAGGGGACAGGGGGGCGGAAACACCATATATTTT	CASSRGQGGGNTIYF
NA	TRBV19	TRBJ1-1	NA	13	TGTGCCAGTCGGGGTCATTCGAACACTGAAGCTTTCTTT	CASRGHSNTEAFF
NA	TRBV21-1	TRBJ2-7	NA	15	TGTGCCAGCCCCTACCTACAGGCGGAAAACTACGAGCAGTACTTC	CASPYLQAENYEQYF
NA	TRBV11-3	TRBJ2-6	TRBD1	15	TGTGCCAGCAGCTTGACAGGGGTAGGGGCCAACGTCCTGACTTTC	CASSLTGVGANVLTF
NA	TRBV11-3	TRBJ2-5	TRBD2	13	TGTGCCAGCAGCTCCGGACTAGAAGAGACCCAGTACTTC	CASSSGLEETQYF
NA	TRBV5-6	TRBJ2-7	TRBD1	14	TGTGCCAGCAGTCCGGGACAGTCATTCTACGAGCAGTACTTC	CASSPGQSFYEQYF
NA	TRBV25-1	TRBJ1-3	TRBD1	14	TGTGCCAGCAGTGACGACAGGGCTGGAAACACCATATATTTT	CASSDDRAGNTIYF
NA	TRBV30	TRBJ2-1	NA	11	TGTGCCTGGAGTGCGTACAATGAGCAGTTCTTC	CAWSAYNEQFF
NA	TRBV7-8	TRBJ2-7	TRBD1	15	TGTGCCAGCAGCTTATCCGGGACAGGAACCTACGAGCAGTACTTC	CASSLSGTGTYEQYF
NA	TRBV6-1	TRBJ1-2	TRBD1	15	TGTGCCAGCAGTGATCAGGGGGGAGCTAACTATGGCTACACCTTC	CASSDQGGANYGYTF
NA	TRBV4-1	TRBJ1-2	NA	16	TGCGCCAGCAGCCAACCCTCGCCGGGAGGGTATAATGGCTACACCTTC	CASSQPSPGGYNGYTF
once	TRBV6-1	TRBJ1-1	TRBD1	15	TGTGCCAGCAGTGACCAAACAGGGGGCATCACTGAAGCTTTCTTT	CASSDQTGGITEAFF
once	TRBV29-1	TRBJ1-5	NA	13	TGCAGCGTTGTTATGGGGGCCAATCAGCCCCAGCATTTT	CSVVMGANQPQHF
NA	TRBV5-1	TRBJ2-3	TRBD1	16	TGCGCCAGCAGCTCGGACGGGACAGGGGGCAGGAGAACGCAGTATTTT	CASSSDGTGGRRTQYF
NA	TRBV7-9	TRBJ2-7	NA	17	TGTGCCAGCAGCTTTTCCGCGGGACTCCTCAGCTCCTACGAGCAGTACTTC	CASSFSAGLLSSYEQYF